These 21 T cell receptor beta chains were sequenced from one sample in a study of cytomegalovirus exposure and HLA in healthy donors. The data were produced by immunoSEQ multiplex PCR, yet TCRdb's version contains in-frame clones alone and is incomplete. Found here are roughly 150,000 clones, roughly 90% of them singletons; the top ten hold 5.5% to 6%. The sample comprised PBMCs. The source of these receptors is a woman aged 25 to 39 in good health and CMV-seronegative.

J is TRBJ2-7 and V is TRBV19; 7 nucleotides match TRBD1. The V segment lost 6 bases and the J segment 3 bases; nucleotides outside the gene matches: 2. Germline lookup yields CDR1 LNHDA and CDR2 SQIVND (reference sequence). The CDR3 contains 12 residues. The CDR3 loop reads CASRGTVYEQYF. CDR3 coding DNA: TGTGCCAGTAGGGGGACAGTCTACGAGCAGTACTTC.

This sequence joins TRBV7-3 and TRBJ2-2; D is ambiguous. Germline values: CDR1 SGHTA, CDR2 FQGTGA. This CDR3 comprises 16 residues. The V and J ends lost 3 bases and 2 bases respectively, with 13 bases between them. CDR3: CASSFRDGTNTGELFF. The DNA of the CDR3 is TGTGCCAGCAGCTTTCGAGACGGTACTAACACCGGGGAGCTGTTTTTT.

Comment on this clone: Other DNA sequences in this specimen translate into the identical CDR3. The chain employs TRBV6-5 and TRBJ2-7; D is possibly TRBD1 or TRBD2 (5 bases each). The CDR3 totals 14 residues. Germline V gene lookup returns CDR1 MNHEY and CDR2 SVGAGI. V was shortened by 0 bases and J by 1 base, with 7 bases between the two germline ends. CDR3 coding DNA: TGTGCCAGCAGTTACTCTGGGGGATCCTACGAGCAGTACTTC. Translating it yields CASSYSGGSYEQYF.

The sample holds one count of this clone. The chain uses TRBV2 and TRBJ2-5, with TRBD1 identical over 7 bases. Germline loops: CDR1 SNHLY, CDR2 FYNNEI. V was clipped by 6 bases and J by 4 bases; unmatched bases: 5. There are 13 residues in the CDR3. CDR3 protein: CASSDTGAETQYF. CDR3 nucleotides: TGTGCCAGCAGCGATACAGGGGCAGAGACCCAGTACTTC. The variable domain in full, completed from reference TRBV2 and TRBJ2-5, reads EPEVTQTPSHQVTQMGQEVILRCVPISNHLYFYWYRQILGQKVEFLVSFYNNEISEKSEIFDDQFSVERPDGSNFTLKIRSTKLEDSAMYFCASSDTGAETQYFGPGTRLLVL.

As concerns this clone: At one end the junction does not follow the germline gene, possibly because of a read error. The V gene is TRBV7-7, the J gene TRBJ2-5; 7 bases align to TRBD1. The CDR3 runs 14 residues. The germline V gene encodes CDR1 SSHAT and CDR2 FNYEAQ (reference sequence). This CDR3 is CASSLNRGDETQYF. The CDR3 DNA is TGTGCTAGCAGCTTAAACAGGGGTGACGAGACCCAGTACTTC.

V gene TRBV27 combines with J gene TRBJ2-7; 8 bases align to TRBD2. The V gene's germline CDR1 is MNHEY and CDR2 SMNVEV (reference sequence). After removal of 5 bases from V and 2 bases from J, the junction contained 11 bases not matched to a gene. CDR3 length: 16 amino acids. In DNA, the CDR3 is TGTGCCAGCAGTCCACCTATTAGCGGGACGACCTACGAGCAGTACTTC. It translates to CASSPPISGTTYEQYF.

The V call is TRBV7-6, the J call TRBJ1-2; no firm D call. Trimming cost V 1 base and J 3 bases, with 12 bases left between them. Germline V gives CDR1 SGHVS, CDR2 FNYEAQ. CDR3 length equals 15 residues. This chain's CDR3 is CASSLEAAGHYGYTF. CDR3 DNA: TGTGCCAGCAGCTTAGAGGCGGCAGGCCACTATGGCTACACCTTC.

This clone was recorded once. The chain is built from TRBV2 and TRBJ2-5; D unresolved. This CDR3 comprises 14 residues. Trimming shortened V by 1 base and J by 5 bases, and 11 bases separated the two germline ends. Looked up from germline, CDR1 is SNHLY and CDR2 is FYNNEI. CDR3 sequence (DNA): TGTGCCAGCAGTGAAGAAGCCGTAGGGGAGACCCAGTACTTC. Translation: CASSEEAVGETQYF.

The chain has TRBV7-2 and TRBJ1-2, with a weak D call TRBD1 (6 bases). The CDR3 covers 13 residues. CDR1 is SGHTA, CDR2 FQGNSA, per germline. V was pared by 5 bases and J by 2 bases, with 9 bases between. CDR3 protein: CASSRQGNYGYTF. In nucleotides, the CDR3 is TGTGCCAGCAGCCGCCAGGGGAACTATGGCTACACCTTC.

The chain employs TRBV13 and TRBJ1-3, with D possibly matching TRBD1 (5 bases). CDR3 length equals 15 residues. CDR1 PRHDT and CDR2 FYEKMQ come from the germline V gene (reference sequence). Trimming stripped 5 bases from V and 0 bases from J, with 11 bases between. The chain's CDR3 is CASSKQEGSGNTIYF. CDR3 DNA: TGTGCCAGCAGCAAACAGGAGGGCTCTGGAAACACCATATATTTT.

CDR3 loop: CASSPTQGADTGELFF. The CDR3 bases are TGTGCCAGCTCACCAACGCAGGGGGCCGACACCGGGGAGCTGTTTTTT. The rearrangement links TRBV18 to TRBJ2-2; 8 bases match TRBD1. Germline lookup yields CDR1 KGHSH and CDR2 LQKENI. The CDR3 runs 16 residues. The V gene end was trimmed by 2 bases and the J gene end by 3 bases; junction bases not matched to a gene: 5. The variable domain in full, with the rest retrieved from reference TRBV18 and TRBJ2-2, is NAGVMQNPRHLVRRRGQEARLRCSPMKGHSHVYWYRQLPEEGLKFMVYLQKENIIDESGMPKERFSAEFPKEGPSILRIQQVVRGDSAAYFCASSPTQGADTGELFFGEGSRLTVL.

By frequency in the sample, this clone is medium-sized. This chain uses TRBV11-1 with TRBJ2-3; TRBD2 agrees at 10 bases. The CDR3 has 15 residues. Looked up from germline, CDR1 is SGHAT and CDR2 is FQDESV (reference sequence). Losses at the gene ends were 5 bases for V and 2 bases for J; bases not matched to a gene: 4. The CDR3, as DNA: TGTGCCAGCAGCCCCGGGACTAGCGTCACAGATACGCAGTATTTT. It yields the protein CASSPGTSVTDTQYF.

The chain combines TRBV10-3 with TRBJ1-5, with a weak D call TRBD1 (6 bases). V was clipped by 3 bases and J by 6 bases, with 12 bases between them. The CDR3 consists of 14 residues. Per germline, CDR1 ENHRY and CDR2 SYGVKD. In nucleotides, the CDR3 is TGTGCCATCAGTGAACAGGGCTTGGGTCAGCCCCAGCATTTT. As protein: CAISEQGLGQPQHF.

V is TRBV4-3 and J is TRBJ2-2, with 9 bases aligning to TRBD2. V was pared by 2 bases and J by 0 bases, with 13 bases of the junction left unmatched. In germline, CDR1 is LGHNA, CDR2 YSLEER. This CDR3 comprises 20 residues. CDR3 in amino acids: CASSQLWGASGAANTGELFF. The CDR3, as DNA: TGCGCCAGCAGCCAACTCTGGGGTGCTAGCGGGGCCGCGAACACCGGGGAGCTGTTTTTT.

V is TRBV19 and J is TRBJ1-2, with 7 bases that match TRBD1. Germline-derived CDR1 and CDR2 are LNHDA and SQIVND (reference sequence). Trimming took 4 bases from V and 8 from J; bases not matched to a gene: 7. The length of the CDR3 is 13 residues. This CDR3 reads CASSTQTGLGYTF. CDR3 coding DNA: TGTGCCAGTAGTACGCAGACAGGGCTCGGCTACACCTTC.

This chain links TRBV6-1 with TRBJ1-5, with D possibly being TRBD1 (5 bases). The CDR3 totals 13 residues. Germline V gives CDR1 MNHNS, CDR2 SASEGT. V was clipped by 4 bases and J by 3 bases, with 7 bases between them. As DNA, the CDR3 is TGTGCCAGCAGTGCACAGGTCAATCAGCCCCAGCATTTT. It encodes CASSAQVNQPQHF.

This clone was counted once. The chain recombines TRBV4-1 with TRBJ2-3; 8 positions match TRBD1. J lost 6 bases, V lost 3 bases, and 8 bases had no gene match. Germline CDR1 MGHRA, CDR2 YSYEKL. This CDR3 comprises 15 residues. This chain's CDR3 is CASSHKDRDGDTQYF. The CDR3 nucleotides read TGCGCCAGCAGCCATAAGGACAGGGATGGTGATACGCAGTATTTT.

The CDR3 loop is CASSQEGTANEKLFF. CDR3 sequence (DNA): TGCGCCAGCAGCCAAGAGGGGACAGCTAATGAAAAACTGTTTTTT. The V gene is TRBV4-3, the J gene TRBJ1-4; 7 positions match TRBD1. Germline trimming cut 0 bases from V and 3 bases from J; bases unmatched to any gene: 1. There are 15 residues in the CDR3. Germline V gives CDR1 LGHNA, CDR2 YSLEER.

This clone has only one observation. For the CDR3, the DNA is TGTGCCAGCAGCTTGGCGGTGGGGCTAGCGGGGCGCAATGAGCAGTTCTTC. Translating it yields CASSLAVGLAGRNEQFF. This chain uses TRBV5-4 with TRBJ2-1; TRBD2 matches at 9 bases. The CDR3 spans 17 residues. CDR1 and CDR2 (germline): SGHNT, YYREEE (reference sequence). Trimming at V came to 0 bases and at J to 6 bases, leaving 10 bases not matched to a gene.

V gene TRBV14 combines with J gene TRBJ1-2; D call uncertain. The CDR3 runs to 14 residues. V shed 1 base and J shed 2 bases, with 8 bases lying between them. Germline V lookup: CDR1 SGHDN, CDR2 FVKESK. The CDR3 DNA sequence: TGTGCCAGCAGCCAAGCCGCGGGAAACTATGGCTACACCTTC. Amino acid sequence: CASSQAAGNYGYTF. The variable domain in full, completed from reference TRBV14 and TRBJ1-2, reads EAGVTQFPSHSVIEKGQTVTLRCDPISGHDNLYWYRRVMGKEIKFLLHFVKESKQDESGMPNNRFLAERTGGTYSTLKVQPAELEDSGVYFCASSQAAGNYGYTFGSGTRLTVV.

The V call is TRBV28, the J call TRBJ2-7; possible D gene TRBD2, 6 bases. V lost 6 bases to trimming and J lost 3 bases, with 12 bases between them. CDR3 size: 13 residues. CDR1 MDHEN and CDR2 SYDVKM come from the germline V gene. The CDR3 nucleotides are TGTGCCAGCAGCCGACTAGTTGGCTACGAGCAGTACTTC. Its protein is CASSRLVGYEQYF.